These 6 T cell receptor beta chains were sequenced from one sample in a study of T cells in Graves' hyperthyroidism and ophthalmopathy. The investigators amplified TCR beta CDR3 regions from RNA transcripts. RT-PCR in the first round (using the HTBI primer set) targeted the TCR CDR3. One entry per CDR3 protein results from TCRdb running MiXCR on the multiplex PCR reads. The sample lists 550,000 to 700,000 distinct CDR3 sequences; more than 45% were seen once. The sample was peripheral blood or thyroid tissue (not recorded which). The receptors stem from an adult woman with Graves' disease, either hyperthyroidism or ophthalmopathy (not recorded which).

At least ten counts were recorded for this clonotype. This rearrangement joins TRBV6-5 to TRBJ1-3; a possible D gene is TRBD1 (5 bases). The CDR3 spans 15 residues. V lost 1 base and J 4 bases, leaving 11 bases between the germline ends. Germline V lookup: CDR1 MNHEY, CDR2 SVGAGI. The CDR3 loop is CASSYFAGKGNTIYF. The CDR3 DNA is TGTGCCAGCAGTTACTTCGCAGGGAAGGGAAACACCATATATTTT.

This clonotype was counted a few times. The V and J genes are TRBV3-1 and TRBJ2-7; D possibly corresponds to TRBD2 (5 bases). V lost 0 bases and J 5 bases, leaving 14 bases between the germline ends. The CDR3 loop spans 15 amino acids. Germline values: CDR1 LGHDT, CDR2 YNNKEL (reference sequence). Here the CDR3 reads CASSQEVSERDEQYF. DNA for the CDR3: TGTGCCAGCAGCCAAGAGGTCAGTGAGAGGGACGAGCAGTACTTC.

V gene TRBV29-1 combines with J gene TRBJ1-2, with 9 nucleotides matching TRBD1. The CDR3 length is 15 residues. V was pared by 7 bases and J by 3 bases, with 12 bases of the junction left unmatched. Per the germline V gene, CDR1 is SQVTM and CDR2 is ANQGSEA. The DNA for the CDR3 is TGCAGCGCGAGGGGACAGGGTTGGTCCCACTATGGCTACACCTTC. Protein sequence: CSARGQGWSHYGYTF. Full variable domain (outside the CDR3, taken from reference TRBV29-1 and TRBJ1-2): SAVISQKPSRDICQRGTSLTIQCQVDSQVTMMFWYRQQPGQSLTLIATANQGSEATYESGFVIDKFPISRPNLTFSTLTVSNMSPEDSSIYLCSARGQGWSHYGYTFGSGTRLTVV.

The chain joins TRBV20-1 to TRBJ2-2; D is undetermined. Germline loops: CDR1 DFQATT, CDR2 SNEGSKA (reference sequence). V lost 3 bases and J 8 bases, leaving 16 bases between the germline ends. The CDR3 covers 14 residues. The CDR3 sequence is CSASGRGISGELFF. The CDR3 DNA follows: TGCAGTGCTAGCGGACGCGGAATCTCTGGGGAGCTGTTTTTT.

V is TRBV19 and J is TRBJ2-1; 13 bases agree with TRBD2. The CDR3 consists of 16 residues. Germline V CDR1 and CDR2: LNHDA, SQIVND (reference sequence). J lost 4 bases, V lost 4 bases, and 4 bases had no gene match. Written as DNA, the CDR3 is TGTGCCAGTAGTACGCGGACTAGCGGGAGATACAATGAGCAGTTCTTC. Translating it yields CASSTRTSGRYNEQFF.

The J gene is TRBJ1-6, the V gene TRBV10-3; D may be TRBD1 (6 bases). V was clipped by 6 bases and J by 4 bases, with 7 bases between them. The CDR3 length is 13 residues. In germline, CDR1 is ENHRY, CDR2 SYGVKD. The CDR3 coding sequence is TGTGCCATCAGCAGGGGATATAATTCACCCCTCCACTTT. Amino acids: CAISRGYNSPLHF.